The rows below give T cell receptor beta chains drawn from one sample of a study of shared clonotypes between healthy human individuals. The protocol was immunoSEQ multiplex PCR, while the TCRdb copy is restricted to in-frame clones and leaves out a portion. The repertoire consists of about 660,000 clones, with around two thirds occurring once and the leading ten covering approximately 1.6%. Sequencing input: memory CD4+ T cells sorted from blood. These receptors were taken from a woman in her 30s in good health. Each CDR3 is given with its conserved first and last residue. Fields, in order: clone size, J gene, D gene, V gene, CDR3 protein, CDR3 DNA. D genes are given only for firm matches. Only some rows state a clone size, as once, few, many or a class for expanded clones.

>-|TRBJ2-1|-|TRBV27
CASSPSALYNEQFF
TGTGCCAGCAGTCCTTCGGCGCTCTACAATGAGCAGTTCTTC
>-|TRBJ1-2|TRBD1|TRBV2
CASSRTGSGYGYTF
TGTGCCAGCAGCCGGACAGGCTCAGGCTATGGCTACACCTTC
>few|TRBJ1-1|-|TRBV10-3
CATQKEDTEAFF
TGTGCCACACAAAAAGAAGACACTGAAGCTTTCTTT
>-|TRBJ1-2|TRBD1|TRBV6-6
CASSYSDREGGYTF
TGTGCCAGCAGTTACTCCGACAGGGAGGGTGGCTACACCTTC
>once|TRBJ2-3|-|TRBV6-5
CASSPRRGGTDTQYF
TGTGCCAGCAGCCCCCGTAGAGGGGGAACAGATACGCAGTATTTT
>-|TRBJ2-2|-|TRBV5-6
CASSLYRDITGELFF
TGTGCCAGCAGCCTGTACCGGGACATCACCGGGGAGCTGTTTTTT
>-|TRBJ2-1|TRBD1|TRBV18
CASSLGTGITNEQFF
TGTGCCAGCTCACTGGGGACAGGAATAACCAATGAGCAGTTCTTC
>-|TRBJ2-3|TRBD1|TRBV27
CASSWTSRGLSTDTQYF
TGTGCCAGCAGTTGGACCTCCAGGGGGCTGAGCACAGATACGCAGTATTTT
>-|TRBJ2-5|-|TRBV27
CASRNPRYQETQYF
TGTGCCAGCAGAAACCCCAGGTACCAAGAGACCCAGTACTTC
>-|TRBJ2-7|TRBD1|TRBV6-1
CASSELQGATVYEQYF
TGTGCCAGCAGTGAACTACAGGGGGCGACGGTCTACGAGCAGTACTTC
>few|TRBJ1-2|-|TRBV6-6
CASSYTGTSGGYTF
TGTGCCAGCAGTTACACCGGGACATCGGGTGGCTACACCTTC
>-|TRBJ1-5|-|TRBV28
CASRPLGEQAPNQPQHF
TGTGCCAGCAGACCCCTGGGTGAGCAGGCTCCGAATCAGCCCCAGCATTTT
>-|TRBJ2-1|-|TRBV27
CASSLGGSSYNEQFF
TGTGCCAGCAGTTTAGGTGGGAGCTCCTACAATGAGCAGTTCTTC
>-|TRBJ1-1|-|TRBV6-1
CASSATGRIAFF
TGTGCCAGCAGTGCCACTGGAAGGATAGCTTTCTTT
>once|TRBJ2-7|-|TRBV6-5
CASSYSSTSLYEQYF
TGTGCCAGCAGTTACTCGAGCACATCCCTCTACGAGCAGTACTTC
>-|TRBJ1-1|-|TRBV7-8
CASKSNSGVAEAFF
TGTGCCAGCAAAAGCAACTCGGGTGTCGCTGAAGCTTTCTTT
>once|TRBJ2-5|-|TRBV5-6
CASSFAGEETQYF
TGTGCCAGCAGCTTTGCTGGGGAAGAGACCCAGTACTTC
>once|TRBJ1-4|-|TRBV5-1
CASSDGQPATNEKLFF
TGCGCCAGCAGCGACGGACAGCCTGCAACTAATGAAAAACTGTTTTTT
>-|TRBJ1-2|-|TRBV11-2
CASSLDTLHGYTF
TGTGCCAGCAGCTTAGATACACTCCATGGCTACACCTTC
>-|TRBJ2-3|TRBD2|TRBV28
CASLLAATDTQYF
TGTGCCAGCTTGCTAGCGGCCACAGATACGCAGTATTTT
>-|TRBJ2-1|-|TRBV27
CASCTGTPLSEQFF
TGTGCCAGCTGTACCGGGACCCCATTGTCGGAGCAGTTCTTC
>-|TRBJ1-3|-|TRBV5-6
CASSLSPDISGNTIYF
TGTGCCAGCAGCTTGAGTCCCGACATCTCTGGAAACACCATATATTTT
>few|TRBJ2-2|-|TRBV19
CASSIDPRLTGELFF
TGTGCCAGTAGTATTGACCCCAGACTCACCGGGGAGCTGTTTTTT
>many|TRBJ2-1|TRBD2|TRBV28
CASSVSRTSGYNEQFF
TGTGCCAGCAGTGTCTCTCGGACTAGCGGCTACAATGAGCAGTTCTTC
>few|TRBJ2-6|-|TRBV19
CAATAPGANVLTF
TGTGCCGCCACTGCACCCGGGGCCAACGTCCTGACTTTC
>-|TRBJ2-1|-|TRBV21-1
CASSKEERERVNEQFF
TGTGCCAGCAGCAAAGAGGAGCGGGAGAGGGTAAATGAGCAGTTCTTC
>-|TRBJ1-5|-|TRBV6-4
CASNSLTGRPNQPQHF
TGTGCCAGCAATTCCCTCACCGGGAGACCCAATCAGCCCCAGCATTTT